This paragraph reports one T cell receptor beta chain. The antigen is unknown. The time point is: week 5, during vaccination. Topical imiquimod accompanied each vaccine dose, which consisted of 300 ug of mutant IDH1 20-mer peptide. This record comes from a study of a mutant IDH1 vaccine in newly diagnosed glioma. Study-wide context: Treated patients had a mean age of about 44 years and a roughly 60% male, around 38% female split.

Study outcomes and limitations: No link was apparently found between pseudoprogression and changes in top peripheral T cell clonotypes.

There are 13 residues in the CDR3. Trimming cost V 6 bases and J 8 bases; bases outside gene matches: 6. The V gene's germline CDR1 is SGHTA and CDR2 FQGNSA. Repertoires were generated with immunoSEQ multiplex PCR, while TCRdb's copy carries only in-frame clones and drops some. This table holds approximately 50,000 clones, around 80% found once. The clonotype was recovered from a middle-aged man with glioma. The gene calls are TRBV7-2 and TRBJ2-1, with 8 nucleotides matching TRBD1. The sequencing here drew on PBMCs, taken from a glioma patient whose treatment included an IDH1 peptide vaccine. The CDR3 spells CASSTGQADEQFF. As DNA, the CDR3 is TGTGCCAGCAGTACGGGACAGGCGGATGAGCAGTTCTTC.